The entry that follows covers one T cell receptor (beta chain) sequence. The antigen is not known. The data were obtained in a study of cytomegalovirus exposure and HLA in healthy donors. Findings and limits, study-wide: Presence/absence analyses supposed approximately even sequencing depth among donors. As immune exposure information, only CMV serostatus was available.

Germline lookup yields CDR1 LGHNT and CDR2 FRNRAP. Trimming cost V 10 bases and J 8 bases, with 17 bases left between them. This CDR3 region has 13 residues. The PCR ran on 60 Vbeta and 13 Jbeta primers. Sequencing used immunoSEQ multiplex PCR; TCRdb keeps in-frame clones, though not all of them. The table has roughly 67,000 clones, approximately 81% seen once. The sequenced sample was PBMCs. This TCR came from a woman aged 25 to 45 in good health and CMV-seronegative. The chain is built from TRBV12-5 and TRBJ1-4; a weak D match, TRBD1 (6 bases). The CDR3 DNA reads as TGTGCTACTGGGGGGGCGGGGGAGGAAAAACTGTTTTTT. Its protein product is CATGGAGEEKLFF.